This T cell receptor (beta chain) was documented in a study of CD8+CD57+ T cells in acquired aplastic anemia listed by TCRdb under 2018. Turning to the overall study: DNA extracted from sorted CD4+ and CD8+ cells had a mean of around 3 ug, with a range of roughly 0.18 to 27.4 ug.

The study deep-sequenced TCR repertoires of sorted CD4+ and CD8+ blood T cells from severe aplastic anemia patients and healthy subjects. Ficoll-Paque density gradient centrifugation was used to isolate peripheral blood mononuclear cells. Before DNA extraction, CD4+ and CD8+ T cells were sorted with FACS or magnetic beads. Genomic DNA was used as template for profiling of TCR beta VDJ combinations and CDR3 sequences. An Illumina HiSeq 2000 was the platform used for TCR repertoire sequencing. Per the authors' processing: TRBV/TRBJ rearrangement plots, CDR3 size and DJ length profiles, and Simpson's diversity index were used to evaluate the repertoires. Whichever DNA sequence was most abundant in the deep sequencing data was defined as the immunodominant clone. CDR3 amino acid sequences were screened for sharing across subjects and were compared with published repertoires and the VDJdb database. Through fastp at Q25 and MiXCR, TCRdb rebuilt clones from the public reads, retaining in-frame beta chains. Duplicate CDR3 protein sequences are folded into a single record with the most common DNA and genes. None of the V and J calls come from the authors' own analysis; TCRdb made them. This sample lists about 270,000 distinct CDR3 sequences; 45% to 65% were detected once. 7% to 9% of the sample goes to the ten largest clones.

From the cysteine through the phenylalanine, the CDR3 covers 11 amino acids. The read is trimmed to its CDR3 DNA, 33 bases read in frame from base 1. CDR1 and CDR2 were assigned from the germline V gene (reference sequence) as DFQATT and SNEGSKA. Deletion took 8 bases off V and 6 bases off J, with a span of 12 bases between the germline ends. Concerning this clonotype: This receptor's antigen is unknown. There are no base qualities to consult, and no much larger clone falls within one base.

Results the study describes overall, beyond this receptor: Approximately 31 CD8+ CDR3 sequences were found in both patients and controls but appeared to be highly expressed in patients and within the immunodominant clones of the patients. Patients and healthy controls showed no significant difference in CD8+ Simpson's diversity (P=0.060).

The receptor chain draws on TRBV20-1 and TRBJ2-3; TRBD1 could be the D gene, as 6 bases match. This clonotype originated in a human donor with severe aplastic anemia or a healthy control (not recorded which). Source material: sorted CD4+, CD8+, or CD8+CD57+ T cells (not recorded which) from PBMCs. CDR3 loop: CSLRGSDTQYF. In nucleotides, the sequence is TGCAGTCTCAGGGGATCGGATACGCAGTATTTT.